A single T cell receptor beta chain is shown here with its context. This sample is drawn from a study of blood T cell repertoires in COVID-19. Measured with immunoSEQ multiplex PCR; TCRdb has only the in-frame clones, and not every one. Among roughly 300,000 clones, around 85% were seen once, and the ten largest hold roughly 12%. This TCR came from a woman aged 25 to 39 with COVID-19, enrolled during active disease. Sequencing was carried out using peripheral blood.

The CDR3 loop is CASSLVFGLNTEAFF. In nucleotides, the CDR3 is TGTGCCAGCAGCTTAGTCTTTGGCCTTAACACTGAAGCTTTCTTT. The rearrangement uses TRBV7-9 and TRBJ1-1; D not certain. The germline V gene has CDR1 SEHNR and CDR2 FQNEAQ (reference sequence). V dropped 1 base and J dropped 2 bases, with 11 bases sitting between them. This CDR3 is built from 15 residues. Variable domain in full (rest from reference TRBV7-9 and TRBJ1-1): DTGVSQNPRHKITKRGQNVTFRCDPISEHNRLYWYRQTLGQGPEFLTYFQNEAQLEKSRLLSDRFSAERPKGSFSTLEIQRTEQGDSAMYLCASSLVFGLNTEAFFGQGTRLTVV.